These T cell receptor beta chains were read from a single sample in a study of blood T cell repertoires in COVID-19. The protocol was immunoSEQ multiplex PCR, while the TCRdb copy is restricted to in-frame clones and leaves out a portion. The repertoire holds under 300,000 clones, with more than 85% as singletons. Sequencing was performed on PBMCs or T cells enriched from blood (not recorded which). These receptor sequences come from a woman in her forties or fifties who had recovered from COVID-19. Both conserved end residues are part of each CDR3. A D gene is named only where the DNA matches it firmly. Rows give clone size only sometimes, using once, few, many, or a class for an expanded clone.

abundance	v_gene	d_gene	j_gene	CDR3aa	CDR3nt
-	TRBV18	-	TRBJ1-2	CASSPTIGPGNYGYTF	TGTGCCAGCTCACCAACGATTGGGCCGGGGAACTATGGCTACACCTTC
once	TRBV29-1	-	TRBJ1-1	CSYQGLGNTEAFF	TGCAGTTATCAGGGGTTAGGGAACACTGAAGCTTTCTTT
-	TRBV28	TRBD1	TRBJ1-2	CASSPLETGFLIYGYTF	TGTGCCAGCAGCCCGCTAGAGACAGGGTTCCTAATTTATGGCTACACCTTC
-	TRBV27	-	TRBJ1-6	CASSRYGQSYNSPLHF	TGTGCCAGCAGCCGATATGGACAGTCTTATAATTCACCCCTCCACTTT
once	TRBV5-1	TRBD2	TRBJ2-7	CASSLALGGSSYEQYF	TGCGCCAGCAGCTTGGCTTTAGGCGGGAGTTCCTACGAGCAGTACTTC
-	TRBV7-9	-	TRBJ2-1	CASSPLREQFF	TGTGCCAGCAGCCCTCTCAGGGAGCAGTTCTTC
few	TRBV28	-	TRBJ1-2	CASRRRGGYTF	TGTGCCAGCAGAAGGAGGGGTGGCTACACCTTC
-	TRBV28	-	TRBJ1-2	CASSRQNYGYTF	TGTGCCAGCAGTCGACAGAACTATGGCTACACCTTC
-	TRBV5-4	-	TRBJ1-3	CASSLVSGNTIYF	TGTGCCAGCAGCTTGGTGTCGGGAAACACCATATATTTT
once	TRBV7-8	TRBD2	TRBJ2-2	CASSVTSGADTGELFF	TGTGCCAGCAGCGTCACTAGCGGAGCCGACACCGGGGAGCTGTTTTTT
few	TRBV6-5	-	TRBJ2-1	CASSPGAGDYNEQFF	TGTGCCAGCTCCCCCGGGGCAGGGGACTACAATGAGCAGTTCTTC
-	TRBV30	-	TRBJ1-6	CAWRQREDSPLHF	TGTGCCTGGAGGCAAAGGGAGGATTCACCCCTCCACTTT
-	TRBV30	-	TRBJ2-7	CAWTRAGTRGEQYF	TGTGCCTGGACAAGGGCCGGGACTCGGGGCGAGCAGTACTTC
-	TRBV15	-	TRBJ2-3	CATSSGLIASDTQYF	TGTGCCACCAGCAGTGGCCTGATAGCGTCAGATACGCAGTATTTT
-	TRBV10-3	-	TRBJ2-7	CAIKDSGPSSYEQYF	TGTGCCATCAAGGATAGCGGCCCGAGCTCCTACGAGCAGTACTTC
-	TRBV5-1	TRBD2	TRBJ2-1	CASSVLAGVDNEQFF	TGCGCCAGCAGCGTACTAGCGGGAGTGGACAATGAGCAGTTCTTC
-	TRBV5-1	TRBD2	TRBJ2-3	CASSPPGGDADTQYF	TGCGCCAGCAGCCCTCCCGGGGGGGACGCAGATACGCAGTATTTT
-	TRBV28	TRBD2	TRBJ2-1	CASSPPTSGNYNEQFF	TGTGCCAGCAGCCCCCCCACTAGCGGGAACTACAATGAGCAGTTCTTC
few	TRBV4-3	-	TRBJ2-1	CASSQAPTYNEQFF	TGCGCCAGCAGCCAAGCGCCGACTTACAATGAGCAGTTCTTC
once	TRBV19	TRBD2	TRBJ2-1	CASSTDGTSGTGEQFF	TGTGCCAGTAGTACCGACGGGACTAGCGGGACGGGTGAGCAGTTCTTC
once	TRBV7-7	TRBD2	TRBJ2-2	CASSPGGAGELFF	TGTGCTAGCAGCCCTGGGGGGGCCGGGGAGCTGTTTTTT
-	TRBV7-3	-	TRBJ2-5	CASSLRTGGTQYF	TGTGCCAGCAGCTTACGGACTGGAGGGACCCAGTACTTC
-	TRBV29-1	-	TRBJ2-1	CSVKQGQDEQFF	TGCAGCGTTAAACAGGGTCAGGACGAGCAGTTCTTC
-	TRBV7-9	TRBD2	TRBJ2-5	CASSFKREITQYF	TGTGCCAGCAGCTTCAAGCGGGAGATAACCCAGTACTTC
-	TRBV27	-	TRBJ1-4	CASSLRRRVGTNEKLFF	TGTGCCAGCAGTTTAAGACGTCGGGTCGGGACTAATGAAAAACTGTTTTTT
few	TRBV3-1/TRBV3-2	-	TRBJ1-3	CASSQDRVSGNTIYF	TGTGCCAGCAGCCAAGACAGGGTCTCTGGAAACACCATATATTTT
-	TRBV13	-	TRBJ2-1	CASSLGLNEQFF	TGTGCCAGCAGCTTAGGCCTCAATGAGCAGTTCTTC
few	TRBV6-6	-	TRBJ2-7	CASSYGGEYEQYF	TGTGCCAGCAGTTATGGAGGGGAATACGAGCAGTACTTC
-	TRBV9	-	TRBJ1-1	CASSVPRAEAFF	TGTGCCAGCAGCGTTCCGAGGGCAGAAGCTTTCTTT
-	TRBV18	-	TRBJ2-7	CASSPIPGATSYEQYF	TGTGCCAGCTCACCAATTCCAGGGGCTACCTCCTACGAGCAGTACTTC
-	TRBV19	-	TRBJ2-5	CARGQGETQYF	TGTGCCAGGGGACAAGGGGAGACCCAGTACTTC